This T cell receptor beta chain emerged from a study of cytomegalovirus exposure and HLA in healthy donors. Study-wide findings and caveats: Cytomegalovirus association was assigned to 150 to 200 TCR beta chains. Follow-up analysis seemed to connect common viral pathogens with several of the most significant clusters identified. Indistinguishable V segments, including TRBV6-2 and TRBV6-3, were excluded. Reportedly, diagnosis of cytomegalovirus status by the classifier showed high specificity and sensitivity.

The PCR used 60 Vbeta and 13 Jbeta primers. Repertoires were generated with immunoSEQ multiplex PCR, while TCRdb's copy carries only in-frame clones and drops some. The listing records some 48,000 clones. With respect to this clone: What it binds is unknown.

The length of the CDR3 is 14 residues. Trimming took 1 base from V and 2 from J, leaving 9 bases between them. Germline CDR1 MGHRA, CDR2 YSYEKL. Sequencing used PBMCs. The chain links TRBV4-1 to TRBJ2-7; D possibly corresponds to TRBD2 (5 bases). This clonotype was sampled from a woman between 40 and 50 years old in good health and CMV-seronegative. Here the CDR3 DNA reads TGCGCCAGCAGCCAAGGGCTTAGCGCCTACGAGCAGTACTTC. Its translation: CASSQGLSAYEQYF.